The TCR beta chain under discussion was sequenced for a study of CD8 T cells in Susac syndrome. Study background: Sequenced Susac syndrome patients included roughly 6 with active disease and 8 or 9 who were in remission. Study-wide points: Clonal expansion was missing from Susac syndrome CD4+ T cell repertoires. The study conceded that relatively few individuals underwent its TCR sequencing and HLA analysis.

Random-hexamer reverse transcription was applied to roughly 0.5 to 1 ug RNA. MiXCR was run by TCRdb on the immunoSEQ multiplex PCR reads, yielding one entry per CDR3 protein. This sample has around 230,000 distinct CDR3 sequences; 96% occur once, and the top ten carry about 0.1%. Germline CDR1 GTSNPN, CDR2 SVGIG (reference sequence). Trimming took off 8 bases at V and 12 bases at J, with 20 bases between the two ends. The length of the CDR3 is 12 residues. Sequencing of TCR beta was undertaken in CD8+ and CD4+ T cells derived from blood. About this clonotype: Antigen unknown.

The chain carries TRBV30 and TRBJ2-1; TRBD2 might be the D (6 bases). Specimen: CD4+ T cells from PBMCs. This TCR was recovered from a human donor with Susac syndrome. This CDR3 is CARRLAAEAQFF. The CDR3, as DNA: TGTGCCCGACGATTAGCGGCTGAGGCGCAGTTCTTC.